Listed below are T cell receptor beta chains from one sample, sequenced in a study of OX40 agonist ivuxolimab in advanced cancers. The table came from immunoSEQ multiplex PCR; TCRdb's copy has only in-frame clones and leaves some out. The repertoire consists of 95,000 to 110,000 clones, with 91% occurring once and the leading ten covering 0.95% to 1.5%. The sequencing here drew on CD4+ or CD8+ T cells sorted from blood, taken in a trial of the OX40 agonist ivuxolimab. The receptors originated from an adult with an advanced solid tumor such as melanoma, head and neck, liver or kidney cancer. Each CDR3 is given with its conserved first and last residue. D genes are given only for firm matches. Part of the rows lack a size; the others show once, few, many or a class for expanded clones.

d_call	clone_size	v_call	j_call	cdr3_nt	cdr3_aa
.	.	TRBV10-3	TRBJ2-2	TGTGCCATCAGTTCGCGACGGGGTGACACCGGGGAGCTGTTTTTT	CAISSRRGDTGELFF
TRBD1	.	TRBV6-6	TRBJ1-5	TGTGCCAGCAGGTACTTGGGACAGGCCAATCAGCCCCAGCATTTT	CASRYLGQANQPQHF
.	.	TRBV30	TRBJ2-7	TGTGCCTGGGTACAGGGAGATCGGGAGCAGTACTTC	CAWVQGDREQYF
.	.	TRBV27	TRBJ1-5	TGTGCCAGCAGGCCAGGGTCTGGTGGCAATCAGCCCCAGCATTTT	CASRPGSGGNQPQHF
TRBD1	once	TRBV6-5	TRBJ2-5	TGTGCCAGCCGACGGACAGGGGTTTTCCAAGAGACCCAGTACTTC	CASRRTGVFQETQYF
.	.	TRBV27	TRBJ1-5	TGTGCCAGCAGTGACCAGGGTTTCGGCAATCAGCCCCAGCATTTT	CASSDQGFGNQPQHF
TRBD1	.	TRBV18	TRBJ1-3	TGTGCCAGCTCTCAGGGGGTCTCTGGAAACACCATATATTTT	CASSQGVSGNTIYF
.	.	TRBV6-5	TRBJ2-3	TGTGCCAGCAGTTACGACACAGATACGCAGTATTTT	CASSYDTDTQYF
TRBD2	.	TRBV7-9	TRBJ2-7	TGTGCCAGCAGCTTAGCCGGGAGGGCCATCAACGAGCAGTACTTC	CASSLAGRAINEQYF
TRBD2	.	TRBV5-1	TRBJ2-1	TGCGCCAGCAGACGTACTAGCGGGAGTATCGATGAGCAGTTCTTC	CASRRTSGSIDEQFF
TRBD1	.	TRBV10-2	TRBJ2-3	TGCGCCAGCAGAGCAGGGGGTTTTACAGATACGCAGTATTTT	CASRAGGFTDTQYF
TRBD2	.	TRBV11-2	TRBJ2-1	TGTGCCAGCAGCCTTCGACTAGCGGGATTGTACAATGAGCAGTTCTTC	CASSLRLAGLYNEQFF
.	.	TRBV9	TRBJ2-2	TGTGCCAGCAGCGTAGCTGGAAGCAACACCGGGGAGCTGTTTTTT	CASSVAGSNTGELFF
.	once	TRBV2	TRBJ2-1	TGTGCCAGCAGTGTTGAGGGTATTTCCTACAATGAGCAGTTCTTC	CASSVEGISYNEQFF
.	.	TRBV7-3	TRBJ2-7	TGTGCCAGCAGCCTCCGAGGGCCCGGACACGAGCAGTACTTC	CASSLRGPGHEQYF
TRBD1	.	TRBV10-2	TRBJ2-5	TGCGCCAGCAGCTTGTCCACAGGGGAAGAGACCCAGTACTTC	CASSLSTGEETQYF
.	.	TRBV14	TRBJ2-1	TGTGCCAGCAGCCAAGGACCCCGTTCCTACAATGAGCAGTTCTTC	CASSQGPRSYNEQFF
.	.	TRBV18	TRBJ2-7	TGTGCCAGCTCACCAGGGGACGGCGAGGGGTTAAGCTCCTACGAGCAGTACTTC	CASSPGDGEGLSSYEQYF
.	.	TRBV27	TRBJ2-7	TGTGCCAGCAGTAGGCCCGGGACCCTCTCCTACGAGCAGTACTTC	CASSRPGTLSYEQYF
.	.	TRBV7-3	TRBJ1-1	TGTGCCAGCAGCCAAACCAAAATCAGGTATATGAACACTGAAGCTTTCTTT	CASSQTKIRYMNTEAFF
TRBD1	.	TRBV28	TRBJ1-2	TGTGCCAGCAGCACAGGGGGCGGTGGGGGCTACACCTTC	CASSTGGGGGYTF
.	.	TRBV5-6	TRBJ1-4	TGTGCCAGCAGCTTCGACAGTAATGAAAAACTGTTTTTT	CASSFDSNEKLFF
.	.	TRBV27	TRBJ1-5	TGTGCCAGCAGTTTTGTGGGTAACAATCAGCCCCAGCATTTT	CASSFVGNNQPQHF
TRBD1	.	TRBV27	TRBJ2-5	TGTGCCAGCAGTTTATGGCCCGGGACAGCAAAGTACCAAGAGACCCAGTACTTC	CASSLWPGTAKYQETQYF
.	.	TRBV11-3	TRBJ2-7	TGTGCCAGCAGCTTAGTATCGGGTTACGAGCAGTACTTC	CASSLVSGYEQYF
.	.	TRBV29-1	TRBJ2-5	TGCAGCGTTGTAGCAGGGGAGACCCAGTACTTC	CSVVAGETQYF
.	.	TRBV6-5	TRBJ2-7	TGTGCCAGCAGTTACTTGGGGGCAGACTACGAGCAGTACTTC	CASSYLGADYEQYF
.	.	TRBV28	TRBJ1-1	TGTGCCAGCAGTAGACCTTACAGGGACACTGAAGCTTTCTTT	CASSRPYRDTEAFF
.	.	TRBV4-1	TRBJ1-3	TGCGCCAGCAGCCAAGCCGGAAACACCATATATTTT	CASSQAGNTIYF
TRBD1	.	TRBV18	TRBJ2-1	TGTGCCAGCTCACTGGAAAACGGGGGGACAGGGTCTAATGAGCAGTTCTTC	CASSLENGGTGSNEQFF
.	.	TRBV27	TRBJ2-3	TGTGCCAGCAGTTTAAGTAGCTGGAGGACAGATACGCAGTATTTT	CASSLSSWRTDTQYF
.	.	TRBV4-1	TRBJ2-7	TGCGCCAGCAGCCAAGACGGGGTCTACGAGCAGTACTTC	CASSQDGVYEQYF
.	.	TRBV6-6	TRBJ2-3	TGTGCCAGCAGTCCTCGGACTTCTCGCACAGATACGCAGTATTTT	CASSPRTSRTDTQYF
.	.	TRBV6-5	TRBJ1-1	TGTGCCAGCAGTTACAACAGGGCCACTGAAGCTTTCTTT	CASSYNRATEAFF
.	.	TRBV27	TRBJ2-7	TGTGCCAGCAGTTTTCTGGGACAAGTCTACGAGCAGTACTTC	CASSFLGQVYEQYF
TRBD1	.	TRBV10-3	TRBJ2-6	TGTGCCATCAGCGATCCGGGACAGGGGCTTGGGGCCAACGTCCTGACTTTC	CAISDPGQGLGANVLTF
.	.	TRBV6-6	TRBJ1-1	TGTGCCAGCAGTTCTTTAATGTCGGACACTGAAGCTTTCTTT	CASSSLMSDTEAFF
TRBD1	.	TRBV4-1	TRBJ2-7	TGCGCCAGCAGCCAGGTACAGGGGGAATCCTACGAGCAGTACTTC	CASSQVQGESYEQYF
.	.	TRBV10-1	TRBJ1-1	TGCGCCAGCAGTGAAGGCAGGGGAACTTTCTTT	CASSEGRGTFF
TRBD1	.	TRBV5-4	TRBJ1-1	TGTGCCAGCAGCCAGACAGGGGATAACACTGAAGCTTTCTTT	CASSQTGDNTEAFF
TRBD2	.	TRBV10-3	TRBJ2-7	TGTGCCTCCTACCCGACTAGCGGGAGATTACACGAGCAGTACTTC	CASYPTSGRLHEQYF
TRBD1	.	TRBV28	TRBJ1-2	TGTGCCAGCAGTATCCGGGACAGGGGGCCCTATGGCTACACCTTC	CASSIRDRGPYGYTF
.	.	TRBV7-3	TRBJ2-6	TGTGCCAGCAGCCCCCTTAGCGCTGGGGCCAACGTCCTGACTTTC	CASSPLSAGANVLTF
TRBD2	.	TRBV23-1	TRBJ2-3	TGCGCCAGCAGTCCGAGGGGTGAGCGGGGAGGCACAGATACGCAGTATTTT	CASSPRGERGGTDTQYF
.	.	TRBV6-5	TRBJ2-7	TGTGCCAGCAGCCCAGGACGAACCGAGCAGTACTTC	CASSPGRTEQYF
.	.	TRBV28	TRBJ2-3	TGTGCCAGCAGTTTCGTGAGGGCTACGCAGTATTTT	CASSFVRATQYF
.	.	TRBV5-4	TRBJ1-1	TGTGCCAGCAGCTCGATTAGTCCTTTATTGAACACTGAAGCTTTCTTT	CASSSISPLLNTEAFF
.	.	TRBV6-6	TRBJ2-7	TGTGCCAGCAGTCCCGGGGACGAGCAGTACTTC	CASSPGDEQYF